This TCR beta chain was sequenced for a study of blood T cell repertoires in COVID-19. Study overall: Spain, Italy and the United States supplied samples that represented acute and convalescent COVID-19. T cells, B-cell-depleted T cells, or PBMCs provided the cDNA or gDNA that served as material.

As processed by the authors: Using reference gene primer amplification, nucleated cell counts were estimated. Assay used: immunoSEQ multiplex PCR; TCRdb lists only in-frame clones, some missing. D and trimming come from the DNA, and the V and J calls and clone size come from that table. Of approximately 110,000 clones listed, roughly 84% are singletons. V lost 5 bases to trimming and J lost 2 bases, with 13 bases between them. This CDR3 contains 14 residues. Germline CDR1 and CDR2: MNHEY and SVGAGI. This clone appeared a few times. This sequence joins TRBV6-5 and TRBJ2-7, with no clear D. Sequenced sample: peripheral blood. The TCR was taken from an older woman with acute or convalescent COVID-19. This CDR3 reads CASSTPTQTYEQYF. CDR3 bases: TGTGCCAGCAGTACTCCGACACAGACCTACGAGCAGTACTTC.